A selection of T cell receptor beta chains follows, all from one sample in a study of T cell responses to AZD1222 COVID-19 vaccine. Generated by immunoSEQ multiplex PCR, the TCRdb table keeps only in-frame clones and is missing some. The data contain 90,000 to 150,000 clones, approximately 92% of them seen just once; the ten biggest clones take up 4% to 5%. The sample consisted of peripheral blood, taken 28 days after the second dose of the MenACWY control vaccine. Receptors were obtained from an adult who received the MenACWY meningococcal vaccine as a control. The CDR3 runs from the conserved cysteine through the conserved F or W. D genes are given only for firm matches. A clone size is listed for some rows: how often the clone was seen (once, few, many), or a class if it is expanded.

v_call	j_call	clone_size	d_call	cdr3_nt	cdr3_aa
TRBV28	TRBJ2-7	NA	NA	TGTGCCAGCACCCAGAGCTCCTACGAGCAGTACTTC	CASTQSSYEQYF
TRBV7-2	TRBJ2-2	NA	NA	TGTGCCAGCAGCCTCCCCGCTCGAGGAGTCACCGGGGAGCTGTTTTTT	CASSLPARGVTGELFF
TRBV4-1	TRBJ1-4	NA	NA	TGCGCCAGCAGCCTATTTCCTTGGGGGTCTAATGAAAAACTGTTTTTT	CASSLFPWGSNEKLFF
TRBV18	TRBJ1-4	NA	TRBD1	TGTGCCAGCTCACCTGGACAGGGCGATGAAAAACTGTTTTTT	CASSPGQGDEKLFF
TRBV4-2	TRBJ1-5	once	NA	TGTGCCAGCAGCCAAGATTGGGATGATCAGCCCCAGCATTTT	CASSQDWDDQPQHF
TRBV28	TRBJ1-2	NA	NA	TGTGCCAGCAGTGCCCCGGGACGGTACTATGGCTACACCTTC	CASSAPGRYYGYTF
TRBV2	TRBJ2-7	NA	NA	TGTGCCAGCAGTCTTCAAGGCCCCTCCTACGAGCAGTACTTC	CASSLQGPSYEQYF
TRBV27	TRBJ2-5	NA	NA	TGTGCCAGCAGTTCCGGTGGGACATGGGGAGAGACCCAGTACTTC	CASSSGGTWGETQYF
TRBV4-2	TRBJ1-3	NA	NA	TGTGCCAGCAGCCAAGACGCTTTAGCAGGAAACACCATATATTTT	CASSQDALAGNTIYF
TRBV7-9	TRBJ2-1	NA	TRBD2	TGTGCCAGCAGCCCCCCCTTTAGGGAGGGCCCCGATGAGCAGTTCTTC	CASSPPFREGPDEQFF
TRBV7-6	TRBJ2-2	medium-sized	TRBD2	TGTGCCAGCAGCTCCCTAGCGGGGGGCACCGGGGAGCTGTTTTTT	CASSSLAGGTGELFF
TRBV11-2	TRBJ2-3	NA	NA	TGTGCCGCATCCCGGGGATCTAGCGTTTCAGATACGCAGTATTTT	CAASRGSSVSDTQYF
TRBV28	TRBJ2-2	once	NA	TGTGCCAGCGGCCAGGGGGGGCCCGGGGAGCTGTTTTTT	CASGQGGPGELFF
TRBV4-1	TRBJ2-6	NA	TRBD1	TGCGCCAGCAGCCAAGGGTACAGGGGTTCTGGGGCCAACGTCCTGACTTTC	CASSQGYRGSGANVLTF
TRBV2	TRBJ1-5	NA	NA	TGTGCCAGCAGAGTTTGGACTCAGAATCAGCCCCAGCATTTT	CASRVWTQNQPQHF
TRBV6-5	TRBJ2-7	NA	NA	TGTGCCAGCAGTTACGGTGCAGCATACTACGAGCAGTACTTC	CASSYGAAYYEQYF
TRBV3-1/TRBV3-2	TRBJ2-7	NA	TRBD1	TGTGCCAGCAGCCAAGAACAGGGGACGGTCTCCTACGAGCAGTACTTC	CASSQEQGTVSYEQYF
TRBV28	TRBJ2-7	NA	NA	TGTGCCAGCAGTTTACCCCCTAGCCGAATACCCTACGAGCAGTACTTC	CASSLPPSRIPYEQYF
TRBV6-5	TRBJ2-1	NA	TRBD1	TGTGCCAGCAGACCGGACAGGGGGCAGGGTGAGCAGTTCTTC	CASRPDRGQGEQFF
TRBV3-1/TRBV3-2	TRBJ1-2	NA	NA	TGTGCCAGCAGCCAAGGGGCCGGGCCGACGACGTATGGCTACACCTTC	CASSQGAGPTTYGYTF
TRBV6-5	TRBJ2-1	NA	TRBD1	TGTGCCAGCAGACTAAAATTAGGGGGCGCGGTTGAGCAGTTCTTC	CASRLKLGGAVEQFF
TRBV6-6	TRBJ2-3	NA	NA	TGTGCCAGCAGTCTATGGGGGAATAGGCGTGGCACAGATACGCAGTATTTT	CASSLWGNRRGTDTQYF
TRBV5-1	TRBJ2-3	NA	TRBD2	TGCGCCAGCAGCTTTACGGGACTAGCGGGAGGTCGGGTTGATACGCAGTATTTT	CASSFTGLAGGRVDTQYF
TRBV4-2	TRBJ2-7	NA	NA	TGTGCCAGCTCTCAACTCTCCGGGCCCTCCTACGAGCAGTACTTC	CASSQLSGPSYEQYF
TRBV2	TRBJ1-5	NA	TRBD1	TGTGCCAGCAGTGACGGACCAGGACAGGGTAATCAGCCCCAGCATTTT	CASSDGPGQGNQPQHF
TRBV5-5	TRBJ2-2	NA	TRBD2	TGTGCCAGCAGCTTGAGTATTATCCTAGCGGAGCGAGCCGGGGAGCTGTTTTTT	CASSLSIILAERAGELFF
TRBV27	TRBJ2-7	NA	TRBD2	TGTGCCAGCAGTTTATTGGGCGGGAGTGGCGAGCAGTACTTC	CASSLLGGSGEQYF
TRBV5-1	TRBJ1-2	NA	TRBD1	TGCGCCAGCAGCTTGGGGGGACAGGGTCGCTATGGCTACACCTTC	CASSLGGQGRYGYTF
TRBV7-8	TRBJ1-5	NA	NA	TGTGCCAGCAGCTTAGAGGGAGTTGGGCTGTTGCCCCAGCATTTT	CASSLEGVGLLPQHF
TRBV5-1	TRBJ2-2	NA	NA	TGCGCCAGCAGCTTGAGGGGGCTAGCGGGGAACACCGGGGAGCTGTTTTTT	CASSLRGLAGNTGELFF
TRBV4-1	TRBJ2-3	NA	TRBD2	TGCGCCAGCAGCCGAGTGGGACTAGCAGTATCCACAGATACGCAGTATTTT	CASSRVGLAVSTDTQYF
TRBV7-2	TRBJ2-3	NA	TRBD2	TGTGCCAGCAGCTTACTAGCGGGCCCGAGAAGCACAGATACGCAGTATTTT	CASSLLAGPRSTDTQYF
TRBV29-1	TRBJ2-3	NA	NA	TGCAGCGTTGAAGGGGCCAAAGGAGATACGCAGTATTTT	CSVEGAKGDTQYF
TRBV6-5	TRBJ1-5	NA	TRBD1	TGTGCCAGCAGGCTACAGGGGGCTGGCAATCAGCCCCAGCATTTT	CASRLQGAGNQPQHF
TRBV28	TRBJ2-2	NA	TRBD2	TGTGCCAGCAGTTTTCTGACTAGCGGGATAGACGGGGAGCTGTTTTTT	CASSFLTSGIDGELFF
TRBV10-1	TRBJ1-2	NA	NA	TGCGCCAGCAGTGAGTCCCGGACGAACTATGGCTACACCTTC	CASSESRTNYGYTF
TRBV3-1/TRBV3-2	TRBJ2-5	NA	NA	TGTGCCAGCAGCCAAGTTGGTACTTACAGTCAAGAGACCCAGTACTTC	CASSQVGTYSQETQYF
TRBV11-3	TRBJ2-1	NA	NA	TGTGCCAGCAGCTTCGGGGGGCGAGGTGGTGAGCAGTTCTTC	CASSFGGRGGEQFF
TRBV27	TRBJ2-1	few	TRBD2	TGTGCCAGCAGCTTAGCGGGAGACGGCTACAATGAGCAGTTCTTC	CASSLAGDGYNEQFF
TRBV27	TRBJ1-1	NA	NA	TGTGCCAGCAGTACCTGGGACGTGAACACTGAAGCTTTCTTT	CASSTWDVNTEAFF
TRBV14	TRBJ2-6	NA	NA	TGTGCCAGCAGCGAACGAAGACAGGCGAAGGCCAACGTCCTGACTTTC	CASSERRQAKANVLTF
TRBV27	TRBJ2-1	once	TRBD2	TGTGCCAGCAGTGCCCCGGGACTAGCGGGAGTTTATGAGCAGTTCTTC	CASSAPGLAGVYEQFF
TRBV19	TRBJ1-5	NA	NA	TGTGCCAGTACCCCCTGGGGCATCAATCAGCCCCAGCATTTT	CASTPWGINQPQHF
TRBV20-1	TRBJ2-7	NA	TRBD1	TGCAGTCCGGGACAGGGAAGCGAGCAGTACTTC	CSPGQGSEQYF
TRBV28	TRBJ2-7	NA	NA	TGTGCCAGCAGTTGGGGTACCTACGAGCAGTACTTC	CASSWGTYEQYF
TRBV19	TRBJ2-1	NA	NA	TGTGCCAGTAGTATAAACTTACAGGGTCAGGGGCAGTTCTTC	CASSINLQGQGQFF
TRBV9	TRBJ1-2	NA	NA	TGTGCCAGCAGCGTAGAAAACAGTAGCCCAACTAACTATGGCTACACCTTC	CASSVENSSPTNYGYTF
TRBV10-3	TRBJ2-1	NA	TRBD2	TGTGCCATCAGTAGGACTAGCGGATACAATGAGCAGTTCTTC	CAISRTSGYNEQFF
TRBV3-1/TRBV3-2	TRBJ2-3	NA	TRBD2	TGTGCCAGCAGCCCATGGACTAGCGGGGGAGATATCACAGATACGCAGTATTTT	CASSPWTSGGDITDTQYF
TRBV27	TRBJ2-3	NA	NA	TGTGCCAGCAGTCATTGGGTGGGGTTGAGGGGCGCAGATACGCAGTATTTT	CASSHWVGLRGADTQYF
TRBV7-2	TRBJ2-2	NA	TRBD2	TGTGCCAGCAGCTTAGCGCTAGCGGGACGCACCGGGGAGCTGTTTTTT	CASSLALAGRTGELFF